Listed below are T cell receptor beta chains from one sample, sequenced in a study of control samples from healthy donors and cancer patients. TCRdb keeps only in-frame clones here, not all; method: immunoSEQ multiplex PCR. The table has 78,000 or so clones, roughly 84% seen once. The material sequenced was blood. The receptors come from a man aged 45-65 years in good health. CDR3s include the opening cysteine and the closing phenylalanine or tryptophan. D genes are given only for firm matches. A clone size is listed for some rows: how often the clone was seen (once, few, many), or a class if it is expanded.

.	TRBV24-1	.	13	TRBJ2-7	TGTGCCACCAGTGATTTTCGGGGGTACGAGCAGTACTTC	CATSDFRGYEQYF
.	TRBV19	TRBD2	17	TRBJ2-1	TGTGCCAGTAGTATAGAAAATAGCGGGAGGATATACAATGAGCAGTTCTTC	CASSIENSGRIYNEQFF
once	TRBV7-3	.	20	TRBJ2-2	TGTGCCAGCAGCCCCCACCGGGACCCCCGGGTCCGAATGAACACCGGGGAGCTGTTTTTT	CASSPHRDPRVRMNTGELFF
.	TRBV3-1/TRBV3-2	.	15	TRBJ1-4	TGTGCCAGCAGCAGATGGACTACAACTAATGAAAAACTGTTTTTT	CASSRWTTTNEKLFF
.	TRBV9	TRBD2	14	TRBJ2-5	TGTGCCAGCAGCGTATTGACTAGCGGGTCCGCCCAGTACTTC	CASSVLTSGSAQYF
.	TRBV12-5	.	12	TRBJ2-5	TGTGCTAGTGCCCCTTCTCAAGAGACCCAGTACTTC	CASAPSQETQYF
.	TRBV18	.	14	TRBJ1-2	TGTGCCAGCTCACCAACAGTAGATAACTATGGCTACACCTTC	CASSPTVDNYGYTF
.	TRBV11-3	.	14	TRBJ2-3	TGTGCCAGCAGCACCCGGCCTAGCACAGATACGCAGTATTTT	CASSTRPSTDTQYF
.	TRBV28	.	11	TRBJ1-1	TGTGCCAGCAGGACCATGATTGAAGCTTTCTTT	CASRTMIEAFF
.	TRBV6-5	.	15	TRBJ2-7	TGTGCCAGCAGTAGAGCGGTACCGGCGACTGACGAGCAGTACTTC	CASSRAVPATDEQYF
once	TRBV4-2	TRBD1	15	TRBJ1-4	TGTGCCAGCAGCCAAGATTGGACAGGGAATGAAAAACTGTTTTTT	CASSQDWTGNEKLFF
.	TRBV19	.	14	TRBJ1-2	TGTGCCAGTAGTATCCTGGGGCACGACTATGGCTACACCTTC	CASSILGHDYGYTF
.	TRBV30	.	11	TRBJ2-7	TGTGCCTGGAGACGTGGGGACGAGCAGTACTTC	CAWRRGDEQYF
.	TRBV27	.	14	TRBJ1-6	TGTGCCAGCACCCAGAGCTCCTATAATTCACCCCTCCACTTT	CASTQSSYNSPLHF
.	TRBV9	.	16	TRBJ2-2	TGTGCCAGCAGCGTAGGCCCAGGGAGCGACACCGGGGAGCTGTTTTTT	CASSVGPGSDTGELFF
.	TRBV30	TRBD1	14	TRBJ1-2	TGTGCCTGGAGTGTTGGGCAGGGGGCAAGGGGCTACACCTTC	CAWSVGQGARGYTF
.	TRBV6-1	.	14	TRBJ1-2	TGTGCCAGCAGTGAAGGGCTGGGAAACGGTGGCTACACCTTC	CASSEGLGNGGYTF
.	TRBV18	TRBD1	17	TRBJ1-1	TGTGCCAGCTCACCCCCCGGGACAGGATTCATGAACACTGAAGCTTTCTTT	CASSPPGTGFMNTEAFF
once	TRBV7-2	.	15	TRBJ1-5	TGTGCCAGCAGCTTCTGGGGGACCGACAATCAGCCCCAGCATTTT	CASSFWGTDNQPQHF
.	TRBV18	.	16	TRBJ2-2	TGTGCCAGCTCACCACCCCAAGGGTTGAACACCGGGGAGCTGTTTTTT	CASSPPQGLNTGELFF
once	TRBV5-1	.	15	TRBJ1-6	TGCGCCAGCAGCTTTCTTCAGGGAGCGGATTCACCCCTCCACTTT	CASSFLQGADSPLHF
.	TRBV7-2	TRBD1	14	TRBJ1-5	TGTGCCAGCAGCCCACAGGGGGATTATCAGCCCCAGCATTTT	CASSPQGDYQPQHF
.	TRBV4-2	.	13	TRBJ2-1	TGTGCCAGCAGCCTACCTAGCTACAATGAGCAGTTCTTC	CASSLPSYNEQFF
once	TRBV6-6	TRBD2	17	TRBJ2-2	TGTGCCAGCAGTCTCCGAGGTCCGGGACTAGGAGCCGGGGAGCTGTTTTTT	CASSLRGPGLGAGELFF
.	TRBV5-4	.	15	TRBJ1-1	TGTGCCAGCAGCTCCGAGTTGGGGGCAAGGACTGAAGCTTTCTTT	CASSSELGARTEAFF
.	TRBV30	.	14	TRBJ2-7	TGTGCCTGGAGTGTACGGGCAGCCCTGTACGAGCAGTACTTC	CAWSVRAALYEQYF
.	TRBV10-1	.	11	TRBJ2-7	TGCGCCAGCATTGGAACCTACGAGCAGTACTTC	CASIGTYEQYF
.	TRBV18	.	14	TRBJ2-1	TGTGCCAGCTCGGACCGGGCCGGGGCCAATGAGCAGTTCTTC	CASSDRAGANEQFF
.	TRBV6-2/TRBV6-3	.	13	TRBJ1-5	TGTGCCAGCAGCTTACGACTCAATCAGCCCCAGCATTTT	CASSLRLNQPQHF
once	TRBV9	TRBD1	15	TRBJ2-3	TGTGCCAGCAGCGCTAACAGGGGGGCCGGGGATACGCAGTATTTT	CASSANRGAGDTQYF
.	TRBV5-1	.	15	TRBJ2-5	TGCGCCAGCAGCTTGGGCAGCGGCCCCCAAGAGACCCAGTACTTC	CASSLGSGPQETQYF
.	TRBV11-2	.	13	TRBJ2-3	TGTGCCAGCGGCTCGGTGAGGGGAGATACGCAGTATTTT	CASGSVRGDTQYF
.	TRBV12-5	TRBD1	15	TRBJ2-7	TGTGCTAGTGGTTTGGGGACAGGCATCTACGAGCGGCAGTACTTC	CASGLGTGIYERQYF
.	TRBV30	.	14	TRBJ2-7	TGTGCCTGGAGTGTAGGAGGGACGTCCTACGAGCAGTACTTC	CAWSVGGTSYEQYF
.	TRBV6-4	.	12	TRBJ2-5	TGTGCCAGCAGGGCCGAGGGGGAGACCCAGTACTTC	CASRAEGETQYF
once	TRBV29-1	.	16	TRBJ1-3	TGCAGCGTTTTAGAACCGACATTAGTCTCTGGAAACACCATATATTTT	CSVLEPTLVSGNTIYF
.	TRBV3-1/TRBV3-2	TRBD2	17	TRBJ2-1	TGTGCCAGCAGCCAAGTAGCCGGGACTAGCTCCTACAATGAGCAGTTCTTC	CASSQVAGTSSYNEQFF
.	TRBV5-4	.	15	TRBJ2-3	TGTGCCAGCAGGCCGTCGCGCGGGAGCACAGATACGCAGTATTTT	CASRPSRGSTDTQYF
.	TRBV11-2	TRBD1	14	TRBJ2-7	TGTGCCAGCAGCTTACAACAGGGGGGAAGCGAGCAGTACTTC	CASSLQQGGSEQYF
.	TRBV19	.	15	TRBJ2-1	TGTGCCAGTAGTACCTTCGATACAGGGTTTCATGAGCAGTTCTTC	CASSTFDTGFHEQFF
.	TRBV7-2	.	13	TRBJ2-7	TGTGCCAGCAGGTTAGGACAGACCTACGAGCAGTACTTC	CASRLGQTYEQYF
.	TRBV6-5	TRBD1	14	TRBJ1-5	TGTGCCAGCAGTCGGGGACAGCACAATCAGCCCCAGCATTTT	CASSRGQHNQPQHF
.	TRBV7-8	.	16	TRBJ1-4	TGTGCCAGCAGCTTAGTCCCGGGGGGGTTAGATGAAAAACTGTTTTTT	CASSLVPGGLDEKLFF